Listed here is a single T cell receptor beta chain. Its antigen is undetermined. Method: immunoSEQ multiplex PCR; TCRdb's copy keeps in-frame clones and lacks some. The table records 120,000 or so clones, just over 85% of them present only once. Pooled in the analysis were second doses at about 4 or about 12 weeks. The CDR3 runs 13 residues. V lost 2 bases and J 2 bases, leaving 4 bases between the germline ends. Germline loops: CDR1 LNHDA, CDR2 SQIVND (reference sequence). This sample is part of a study of T cell responses to AZD1222 COVID-19 vaccine. Broader study findings: Every sample of the repertoires postdated the peak T cell response. The breadth and depth of Spike-specific TCRs increased once two AZD1222 doses had been given. Of spike-specific TCRs, nearly half reportedly target regions left unmutated in variants.

Specimen: peripheral blood, collected 28 days after the second AZD1222 dose. This TCR was sampled from an adult who received the AZD1222 COVID-19 vaccine. This sequence joins TRBV19 and TRBJ1-5; the D is unclear. CDR3 residues: CASSISGNQPQHF. The CDR3, as DNA: TGTGCCAGTAGTATAAGTGGCAATCAGCCCCAGCATTTT.